This TCR beta chain is drawn from a study of immune cell composition in non-small cell lung cancer (dated by TCRdb to the late 2010s). Study-level background: Histologic subtype, mostly lung adenocarcinoma or squamous cell carcinoma, was determined with H&E together with p63, CK5, Napsin A and TTF-1 immunohistochemistry. TCR-beta sequencing from Adaptive Biotechnologies was done on some 35 paired sets of NSCLC tumour and non-adjacent lung specimens and on about two dozen tumour-only specimens. Supplementary cohort #1 consisted of roughly 9 lung adenocarcinoma cases with paired tumour/lung TCR-beta sequencing and with TIL populations generated to assess tumour reactivity. Several tumour specimens with TCR-beta data were of rare histological subtypes and were excluded from the subtype comparisons.

A two-step multiplex PCR amplified TCR-beta CDR3 regions from genomic DNA, and the second step of the PCR added Illumina-compatible adaptors. As a commercial immunoSEQ service, TCR-beta immunosequencing was carried out on an Illumina platform. On the study's bioinformatics: Repertoires were summarised by productive clonality and by Top 10 Clones, defined as the percentage of T-cell templates derived from the ten most frequent sequences. Values of productive clonality ranged from 0 to 1, with a monoclonal population indicated by a value of 1. Sequences comprising at least 0.1% of tumour T-cell templates but absent from matched non-adjacent lung were defined as tumour-associated clones and were identified via log10 scatter plots. Two-group comparisons used Student's t-tests, stages used ANOVA, and relationships used linear regression, analysed in GraphPad Prism7 and R. Entries here come from immuneACCESS through TCRdb and include only in-frame sequences with V and J called. Some clones fail to appear in such tables; in the studies checked, an unresolved V gene covers under half of the shortfall, and the cause of the remainder is unknown. Clone size and V and J calls were adopted from that table, with D and trimming inferred from the DNA. The sample records roughly 9,500 clones, around three quarters of which are singletons. The ten biggest clones cover around 13% of the sample.

Comment on this clone: Its antigen specificity is not known. Per-base quality was not reported, and no clone a single base away is much larger than it.

Summary of the overall study and its limitations: Tumour-associated clones >0.5% were found in nearly half of NSCLC cases, namely in approximately 33% of adenocarcinomas versus 75% of squamous carcinomas. Only about 9 cases were included in the reactivity cohort, and sequence sharing between tumour-reactive clones and the dominant in vivo tumour-associated clones was not shown. Across 10 or so adenocarcinoma cases, the maximal tumour-associated clone frequency showed a strong correlation with TIL tumour reactivity, but overall clonality showed no such correlation. Smoking pack-years did not significantly correlate with tumour TCR-beta clonality.

The germline V gene encodes CDR1 SGHRS and CDR2 YFSETQ. Including cysteine and phenylalanine, the CDR3 has 12 amino acids. Here the CDR3 DNA is all that survives: 36 bases in frame from base 1. V drops 3 bases and J drops 3 bases, leaving 3 bases in between. Normal lung samples came from the same patient and were non-adjacent lung tissue collected as far from the tumour as possible, with a minimum distance of 3 cm. Frozen aliquots of unsorted single-cell suspensions were used for genomic DNA extraction with the QIAamp DNA kit. Tissues were received within 2 hours of resection and processed immediately into single-cell suspensions. Tissue was mechanically dissociated and enzymatically digested with DNase I, collagenase I and hyaluronidase for around 27 minutes at 37 °C, then filtered and RBC-lysed.

The sequencing sample was made of non-adjacent lung tissue. This receptor chain uses TRBV5-1 and TRBJ2-2, with no reliable assignment of the D segment. The source of this sequence is a human donor with non-small cell lung cancer. The CDR3 reads as follows: CASSWDTGELFF. Read as DNA, the sequence is TGCGCCAGCAGCTGGGACACCGGGGAGCTGTTTTTT. Beyond the CDR3, the reference TRBV5-1 and TRBJ2-2 genes provide the residues; the full variable domain reads: KAGVTQTPRYLIKTRGQQVTLSCSPISGHRSVSWYQQTPGQGLQFLFEYFSETQRNKGNFPGRFSGRQFSNSRSEMNVSTLELGDSALYLCASSWDTGELFFGEGSRLTVL.